The 4 T cell receptor beta chains below were found in one sample sequenced in a study of human thymus T cells. Corrective heart surgery yielded the resections from which the thymus tissue came. TCRdb's copy holds only in-frame clones and misses some; the assay was immunoSEQ multiplex PCR. This sample has under 95,000 clones, with around 95% found just once. The sequenced sample was thymus tissue. Receptor source: a girl less than two years old with a congenital heart defect but otherwise immunologically healthy.

The V call is TRBV28, the J call TRBJ1-1; no definite D call. There are 15 residues in the CDR3. Looked up from germline, CDR1 is MDHEN and CDR2 is SYDVKM. V was cut by 2 bases and J by 3 bases, with 13 bases left in between. CDR3 protein: CASSLGPGIDTEAFF. DNA of the CDR3: TGTGCCAGCAGTTTAGGGCCCGGGATCGACACTGAAGCTTTCTTT.

V is TRBV5-1 and J is TRBJ2-3, with D possibly matching TRBD1 (6 bases). Trimming took off 3 bases at V and 4 bases at J, with 9 bases between the two ends. This CDR3 is 13 amino acids long. The germline V gene encodes CDR1 SGHRS and CDR2 YFSETQ. The CDR3 coding sequence is TGCGCCAGCAGCTCCAGGGGCGCAGATACGCAGTATTTT. This gives the protein CASSSRGADTQYF.

V is TRBV20-1 and J is TRBJ2-1, with D tentatively TRBD2 (5 bases). Germline CDR1 reads DFQATT; CDR2 reads SNEGSKA (reference sequence). V lost 6 bases to trimming and J lost 12 bases, with 15 bases between them. The length of the CDR3 is 11 residues. CDR3 DNA: TGCAGTGCATCCCCCGTAGCGAGGCAGTTCTTC. Its protein product is CSASPVARQFF.

The gene calls are TRBV15 and TRBJ2-7, with D unclear. V was shortened by 0 bases and J by 2 bases, with 8 bases between the two germline ends. In germline, CDR1 is LNHNV, CDR2 YYDKDF (reference sequence). The CDR3 length is 14 residues. This CDR3 is CATSREKVTYEQYF. The CDR3 region has the DNA TGTGCCACCAGCAGAGAAAAGGTAACCTACGAGCAGTACTTC.